This entry concerns a single T cell receptor beta chain. Trimming cost V 3 bases and J 2 bases; bases outside gene matches: 3. The CDR3 extends over 15 amino acids. The V gene's germline CDR1 is MDHEN and CDR2 SYDVKM. This record belongs to a study of blood T cell repertoires in COVID-19. About the research overall: Acute-phase and convalescent COVID-19 samples originated in the United States, Italy and Spain. In each case, the material was cDNA or gDNA derived from T cells, B-cell-depleted T cells, or PBMCs.

Methods used by the authors: Amplifying reference gene primers gave estimates of nucleated cell counts. TCRdb keeps only in-frame clones here, not all; method: immunoSEQ multiplex PCR. The V and J calls and clone size come from that table; D and trimming were worked out from the DNA. The top ten hold less than 7% of the sample, which has 55,000 or so clones, more than 75% seen once. The receptor was derived from a man aged 60 to 69 with active or convalescent COVID-19. Sequencing input: peripheral blood. The gene calls are TRBV28 and TRBJ1-5; TRBD1 aligns across 8 bases. The CDR3 reads CASSFVTGGNQPQHF. DNA for the CDR3: TGTGCCAGCAGTTTCGTGACAGGGGGCAATCAGCCCCAGCATTTT.